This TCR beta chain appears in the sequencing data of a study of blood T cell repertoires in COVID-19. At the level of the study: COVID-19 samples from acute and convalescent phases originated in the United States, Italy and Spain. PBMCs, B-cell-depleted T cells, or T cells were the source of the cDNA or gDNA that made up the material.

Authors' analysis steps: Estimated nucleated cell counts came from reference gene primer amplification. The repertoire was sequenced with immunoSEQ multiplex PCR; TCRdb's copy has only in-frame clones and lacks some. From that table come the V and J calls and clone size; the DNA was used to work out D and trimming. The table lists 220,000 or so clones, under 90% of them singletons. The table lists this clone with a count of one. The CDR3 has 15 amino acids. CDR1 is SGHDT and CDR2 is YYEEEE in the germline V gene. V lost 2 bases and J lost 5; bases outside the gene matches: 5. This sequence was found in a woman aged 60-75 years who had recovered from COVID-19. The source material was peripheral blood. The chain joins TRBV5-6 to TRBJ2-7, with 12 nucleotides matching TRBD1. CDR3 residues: CASSLPGQGANEQYF. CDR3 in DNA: TGTGCCAGCAGCTTACCGGGACAGGGGGCGAACGAGCAGTACTTC. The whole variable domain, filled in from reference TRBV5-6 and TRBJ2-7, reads DAGVTQSPTHLIKTRGQQVTLRCSPKSGHDTVSWYQQALGQGPQFIFQYYEEEERQRGNFPDRFSGHQFPNYSSELNVNALLLGDSALYLCASSLPGQGANEQYFGPGTRLTVT.